This is a list of T cell receptor beta chains from one sample in a study of cytomegalovirus exposure and HLA in healthy donors. Clones were sequenced by immunoSEQ multiplex PCR, and TCRdb holds only the in-frame ones, with some missing. This sample carries under 130,000 clones, 55% to 65% of them seen once, and the ten largest clones take over 3.5%. Sequencing was performed on PBMCs. These receptors originate from a man aged 25 to 40 in good health and CMV-seropositive. CDR3s include the opening cysteine and the closing phenylalanine or tryptophan.

cdr3_length	j_call	v_call	cdr3_aa
13	TRBJ1-3	TRBV6-1	CASSQVHRNTIYF
14	TRBJ1-5	TRBV2	CASRGSISNQPQHF
15	TRBJ2-5	TRBV2	CAKQAASGGKETQYF
14	TRBJ1-1	TRBV6-6	CASRRDRGNTEAFF
14	TRBJ1-1	TRBV6-6	CASSLPTGSSGAFF
16	TRBJ1-2	TRBV4-1	CASSQGRGGPNYGYTF
14	TRBJ2-2	TRBV2	CASGGQGVAGELFF
15	TRBJ1-5	TRBV2	CASSEEGGYNQPQHF
15	TRBJ2-3	TRBV10-1	CASSPSVSSPRGQYF
12	TRBJ2-7	TRBV7-9	CASRDRGQEQYF
13	TRBJ2-3	TRBV9	CASSVGGTDTQYF
17	TRBJ1-3	TRBV10-3	CATDPGQGPGPTNTIYF
15	TRBJ1-5	TRBV6-1	CASSVRQGAVWPQHF
14	TRBJ1-4	TRBV6-1	CASGRVATNEKLFF
15	TRBJ2-1	TRBV14	CASSQATGPHNEQFF
14	TRBJ2-1	TRBV7-9	CASSPLSGYNEQFF
15	TRBJ1-2	TRBV7-4	CASSQVTDRVYGYTF
14	TRBJ1-5	TRBV18	CASSEGQLGQPQHF
14	TRBJ2-2	TRBV9	CASSELGTTGELFF
13	TRBJ1-2	TRBV6-5	CASSLGTGHGYTF
12	TRBJ1-1	TRBV6-6	CASNNGGGEAFF
14	TRBJ2-5	TRBV6-6	CASSYLGVGETQYF
16	TRBJ1-3	TRBV19	CASSMAGHSSGNTIYF
13	TRBJ2-6	TRBV30	CARQGSGANVLTF
16	TRBJ2-7	TRBV10-3	CAISERLAGSSYEQYF
15	TRBJ1-2	TRBV27	CASSLDPGGYYGYTF
17	TRBJ2-3	TRBV13	CASSTRSSGEHTDTQYF
11	TRBJ2-1	TRBV2	CATWNTGEQFF
14	TRBJ1-1	TRBV11-3	CASSSGQRNTEAFF
15	TRBJ1-1	TRBV6-1	CATSFGGLLNTEAFF
12	TRBJ1-1	TRBV19	CASKAGATEAFF
16	TRBJ1-2	TRBV14	CASSLRGPALGYGYTF
16	TRBJ1-4	TRBV11-2	CASSSPAGDVLGKLFF
15	TRBJ1-2	TRBV21-1	CASSKGAGARYGYTF
12	TRBJ2-5	TRBV10-3	CAISEQGETQYF
13	TRBJ2-7	TRBV5-8	CASSLFPSYEQYF
15	TRBJ2-2	TRBV6-4	CASSDSTGGAGELFF
15	TRBJ2-7	TRBV7-6	CASSPGTSGGYEQYF
17	TRBJ2-7	TRBV19	CASSSPSGRERGYEQYF
15	TRBJ1-6	TRBV6-5	CASSYTSPNNSPLHF
14	TRBJ2-3	TRBV18	CASSHGLAEDTQYF
14	TRBJ2-7	TRBV9	CASSSTGLDGEQYF
16	TRBJ1-6	TRBV5-4	CASSLAPGLGNSPLHF
15	TRBJ1-2	TRBV7-8	CASSLGWGPGYGYTF
15	TRBJ1-6	TRBV19	CASNYASSYNSPLHF
15	TRBJ1-1	TRBV6-1	CASKSQGAGMTEAFF
15	TRBJ1-5	TRBV2	CASKRAGASNQPQHF
17	TRBJ2-7	TRBV4-2	CASSQGLADPISYEQYF
14	TRBJ1-1	TRBV5-1	CASSLAASYKGVFF
14	TRBJ2-5	TRBV9	CASSALAGAGTQYF
15	TRBJ1-2	TRBV6-5	CASSYSSRGHYGYTF